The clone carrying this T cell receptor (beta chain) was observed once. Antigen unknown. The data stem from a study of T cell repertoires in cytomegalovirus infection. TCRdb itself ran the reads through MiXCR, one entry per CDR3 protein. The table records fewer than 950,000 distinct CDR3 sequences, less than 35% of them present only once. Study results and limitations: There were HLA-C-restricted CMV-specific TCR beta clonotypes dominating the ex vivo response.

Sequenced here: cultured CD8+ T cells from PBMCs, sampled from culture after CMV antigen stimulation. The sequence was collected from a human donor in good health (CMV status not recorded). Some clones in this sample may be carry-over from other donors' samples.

This chain's CDR3 is CASSLERGVVAYNEQFF. In DNA, the CDR3 is TGTGCCAGCAGCTTAGAGCGCGGGGTTGTCGCCTACAATGAGCAGTTCTTC. This chain joins TRBV7-6 and TRBJ2-1; the D gene is possibly TRBD2 (6 bases). The CDR3 loop spans 17 amino acids. Germline V gives CDR1 SGHVS, CDR2 FNYEAQ. V was trimmed by 1 base and J by 2 bases, leaving 15 bases between them. Full variable domain (remainder filled in from reference TRBV7-6 and TRBJ2-1): GAGVSQSPRYKVTKRGQDVALRCDPISGHVSLYWYRQALGQGPEFLTYFNYEAQQDKSGLPNDRFSAERPEGSISTLTIQRTEQRDSAMYRCASSLERGVVAYNEQFFGPGTRLTVL.